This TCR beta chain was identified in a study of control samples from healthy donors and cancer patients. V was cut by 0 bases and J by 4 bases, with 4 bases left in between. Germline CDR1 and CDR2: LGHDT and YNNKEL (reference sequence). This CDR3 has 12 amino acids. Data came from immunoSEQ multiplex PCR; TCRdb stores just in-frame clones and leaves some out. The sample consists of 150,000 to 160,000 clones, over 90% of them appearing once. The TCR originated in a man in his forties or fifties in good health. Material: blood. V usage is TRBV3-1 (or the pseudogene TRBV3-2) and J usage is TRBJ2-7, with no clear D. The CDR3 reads CASSQDKYEQYF. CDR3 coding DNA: TGTGCCAGCAGCCAAGATAAGTACGAGCAGTACTTC.